This T cell receptor (beta chain) was identified in a study of blood T cell repertoires in COVID-19. The wider study: T cells, B-cell-depleted T cells, or PBMCs provided the cDNA or gDNA that served as material.

Per the original methods: Estimates of nucleated cell counts were drawn from the amplification of reference gene primers. Assay: immunoSEQ multiplex PCR; the TCRdb copy retains only in-frame clones and omits some. For V, J and clone size, that table is used; D and trimming come from the DNA. Among approximately 90,000 clones listed, 72% were seen once. This clonotype was obtained from a woman over 75 with acute or convalescent COVID-19. Material for sequencing was peripheral blood.

The CDR3 here is CGPPMPSGGGKAGELFF. In DNA, the CDR3 is TGTGGCCCCCCCATGCCCAGCGGGGGGGGGAAGGCCGGGGAGCTGTTTTTT. The V and J genes are TRBV11-2 and TRBJ2-2, with 10 positions matching TRBD2. Germline loops: CDR1 SGHAT, CDR2 FQNNGV. The CDR3 length is 17 residues.